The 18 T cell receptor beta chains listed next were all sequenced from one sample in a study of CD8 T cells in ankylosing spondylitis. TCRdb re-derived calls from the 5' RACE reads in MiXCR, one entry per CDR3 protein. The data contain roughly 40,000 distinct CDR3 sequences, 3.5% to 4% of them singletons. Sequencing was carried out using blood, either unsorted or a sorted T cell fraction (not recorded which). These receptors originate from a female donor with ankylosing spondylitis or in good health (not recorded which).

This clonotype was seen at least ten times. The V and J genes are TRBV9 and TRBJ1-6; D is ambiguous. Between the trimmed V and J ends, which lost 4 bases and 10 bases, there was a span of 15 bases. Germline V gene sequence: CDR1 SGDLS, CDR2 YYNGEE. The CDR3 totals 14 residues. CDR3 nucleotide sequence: TGTGCCAGCAGCTTAGCTGTGTCCCCCTCACCCCTCCACTTT. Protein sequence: CASSLAVSPSPLHF.

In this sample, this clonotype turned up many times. The CDR3 region is CASSVEGTFTGELFF. The CDR3 nucleotides are TGTGCCAGCAGCGTAGAGGGGACCTTCACCGGGGAGCTGTTTTTT. The gene calls are TRBV9 and TRBJ2-2; D may match TRBD1 or TRBD2 (5 bases each). From germline, CDR1 is SGDLS and CDR2 YYNGEE. This CDR3 is 15 amino acids long. Trimming cost V 0 bases and J 4 bases, with 10 bases left between them.

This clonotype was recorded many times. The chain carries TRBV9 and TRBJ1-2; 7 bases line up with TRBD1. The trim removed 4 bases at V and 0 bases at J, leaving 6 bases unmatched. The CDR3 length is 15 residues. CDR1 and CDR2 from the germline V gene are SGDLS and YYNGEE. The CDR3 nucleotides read TGTGCCAGCAGCAAAGGACAGGAAACTAACTATGGCTACACCTTC. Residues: CASSKGQETNYGYTF.

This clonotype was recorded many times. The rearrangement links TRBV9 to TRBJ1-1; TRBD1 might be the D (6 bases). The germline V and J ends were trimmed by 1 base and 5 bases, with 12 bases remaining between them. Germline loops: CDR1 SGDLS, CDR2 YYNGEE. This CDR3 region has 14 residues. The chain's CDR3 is CASSVLGAGTEAFF. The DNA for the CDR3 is TGTGCCAGCAGCGTACTGGGGGCCGGGACTGAAGCTTTCTTT. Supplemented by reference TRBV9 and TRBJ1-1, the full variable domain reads DSGVTQTPKHLITATGQRVTLRCSPRSGDLSVYWYQQSLDQGLQFLIQYYNGEERAKGNILERFSAQQFPDLHSELNLSSLELGDSALYFCASSVLGAGTEAFFGQGTRLTVV.

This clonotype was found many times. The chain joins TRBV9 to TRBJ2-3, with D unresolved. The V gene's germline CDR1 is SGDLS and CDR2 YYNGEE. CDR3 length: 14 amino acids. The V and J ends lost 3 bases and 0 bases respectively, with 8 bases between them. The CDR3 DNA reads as TGTGCCAGCAGCGCCCGACGCAGCACAGATACGCAGTATTTT. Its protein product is CASSARRSTDTQYF.

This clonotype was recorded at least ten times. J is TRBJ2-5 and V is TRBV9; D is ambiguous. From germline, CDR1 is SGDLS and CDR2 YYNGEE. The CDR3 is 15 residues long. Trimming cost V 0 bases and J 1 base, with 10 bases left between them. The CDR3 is CASSVVAGSQETQYF. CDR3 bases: TGTGCCAGCAGCGTAGTGGCCGGAAGCCAAGAGACCCAGTACTTC. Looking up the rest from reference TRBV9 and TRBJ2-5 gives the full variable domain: DSGVTQTPKHLITATGQRVTLRCSPRSGDLSVYWYQQSLDQGLQFLIQYYNGEERAKGNILERFSAQQFPDLHSELNLSSLELGDSALYFCASSVVAGSQETQYFGPGTRLLVL.

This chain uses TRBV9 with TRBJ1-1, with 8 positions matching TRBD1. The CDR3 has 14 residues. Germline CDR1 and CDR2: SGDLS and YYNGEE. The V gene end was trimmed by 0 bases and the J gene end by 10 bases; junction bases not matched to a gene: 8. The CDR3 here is CASSVDLGQEGAFF. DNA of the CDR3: TGTGCCAGCAGCGTAGATTTGGGACAGGAGGGAGCTTTCTTT.

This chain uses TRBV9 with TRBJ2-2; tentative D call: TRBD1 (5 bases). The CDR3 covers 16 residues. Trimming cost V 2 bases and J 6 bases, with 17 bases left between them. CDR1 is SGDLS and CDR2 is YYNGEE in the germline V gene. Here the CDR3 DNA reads TGTGCCAGCAGCGTCGGTGGCAGGGTTAGCTCCGGGGAGCTGTTTTTT. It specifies CASSVGGRVSSGELFF.

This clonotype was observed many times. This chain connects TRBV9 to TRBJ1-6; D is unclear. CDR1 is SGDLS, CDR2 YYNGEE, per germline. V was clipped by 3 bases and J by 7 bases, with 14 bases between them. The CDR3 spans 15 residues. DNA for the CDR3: TGTGCCAGCAGCGAAGTTTCAACAGCCAATTCACCCCTCCACTTT. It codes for CASSEVSTANSPLHF.

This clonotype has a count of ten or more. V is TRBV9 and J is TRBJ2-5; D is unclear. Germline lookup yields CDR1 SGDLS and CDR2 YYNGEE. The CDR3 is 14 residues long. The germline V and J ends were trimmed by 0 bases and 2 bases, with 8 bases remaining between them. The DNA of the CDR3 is TGTGCCAGCAGCGTAGTGCCAGGACAAGAGACCCAGTACTTC. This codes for CASSVVPGQETQYF.

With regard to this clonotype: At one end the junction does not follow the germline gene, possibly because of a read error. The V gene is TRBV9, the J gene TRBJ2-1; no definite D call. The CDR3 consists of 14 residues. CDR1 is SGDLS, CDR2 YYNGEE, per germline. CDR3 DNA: TGTGCCACCAGCGTAGGTTCAGTTTCCAATGAGCAGTTCTTC. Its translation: CATSVGSVSNEQFF.

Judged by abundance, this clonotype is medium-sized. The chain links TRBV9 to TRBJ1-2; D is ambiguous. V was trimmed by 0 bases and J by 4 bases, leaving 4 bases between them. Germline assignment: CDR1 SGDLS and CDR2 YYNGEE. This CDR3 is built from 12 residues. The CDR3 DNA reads TGTGCCAGCAGCGTAGGGAGCTATGGCTACACCTTC. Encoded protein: CASSVGSYGYTF.

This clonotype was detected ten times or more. This chain's CDR3 is CASSAGTVQETQYF. The CDR3, as DNA: TGTGCCAGCAGCGCAGGGACAGTCCAAGAGACCCAGTACTTC. The rearrangement links TRBV9 to TRBJ2-5; TRBD1 aligns across 7 bases. Per the germline V gene, CDR1 is SGDLS and CDR2 is YYNGEE. J lost 1 base, V lost 3 bases, and 3 bases had no gene match. The CDR3 is 14 residues long.

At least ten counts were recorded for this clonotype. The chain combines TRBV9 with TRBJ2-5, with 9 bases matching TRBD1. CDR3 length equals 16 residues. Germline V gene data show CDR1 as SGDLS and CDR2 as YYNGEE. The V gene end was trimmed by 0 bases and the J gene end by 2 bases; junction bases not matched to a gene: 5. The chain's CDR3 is CASSVDGTGLQETQYF. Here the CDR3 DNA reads TGTGCCAGCAGCGTAGACGGGACAGGGTTGCAAGAGACCCAGTACTTC.

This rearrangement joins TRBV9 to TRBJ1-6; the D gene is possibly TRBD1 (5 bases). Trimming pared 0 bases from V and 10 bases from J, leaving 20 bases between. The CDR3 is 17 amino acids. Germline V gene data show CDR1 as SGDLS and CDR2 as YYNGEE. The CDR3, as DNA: TGTGCCAGCAGCGTAGGATTGGGGGAGGGTTTAGGATCACCCCTCCACTTT. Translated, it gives CASSVGLGEGLGSPLHF.

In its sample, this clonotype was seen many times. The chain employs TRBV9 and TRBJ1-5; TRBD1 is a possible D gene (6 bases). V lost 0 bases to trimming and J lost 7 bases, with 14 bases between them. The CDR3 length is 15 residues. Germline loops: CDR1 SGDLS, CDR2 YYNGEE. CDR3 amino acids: CASSVGGGLGQPQHF. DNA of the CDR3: TGTGCCAGCAGCGTAGGCGGGGGGCTCGGGCAGCCCCAGCATTTT.

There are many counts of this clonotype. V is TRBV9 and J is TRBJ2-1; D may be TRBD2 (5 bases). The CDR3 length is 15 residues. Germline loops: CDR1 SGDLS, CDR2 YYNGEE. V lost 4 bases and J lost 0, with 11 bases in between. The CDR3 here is CASSPDSNSYNEQFF. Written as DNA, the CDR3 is TGTGCCAGCAGCCCGGACTCAAACTCCTACAATGAGCAGTTCTTC.

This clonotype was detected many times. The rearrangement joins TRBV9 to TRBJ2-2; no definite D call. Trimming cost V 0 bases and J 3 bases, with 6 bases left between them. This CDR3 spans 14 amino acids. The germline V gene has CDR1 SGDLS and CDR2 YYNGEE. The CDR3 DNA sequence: TGTGCCAGCAGCGTAGCTGGTGACACCGGGGAGCTGTTTTTT. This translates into CASSVAGDTGELFF.